This T cell receptor beta chain is from a study of T cell changes during pregnancy in multiple sclerosis (dated by TCRdb to between 2018 and 2020). Broadly, across the study: The study examined how the T cell repertoire changed over the course of pregnancy in women with multiple sclerosis.

Spanning cysteine to phenylalanine, the CDR3 consists of 12 amino acids. Kept here is only the CDR3 DNA, which spans 36 bases and is read in frame from base 1. CDR1 and CDR2, looked up from the germline V gene (reference sequence), are GTSNPN and SVGIG. V loses 2 bases of germline sequence and J loses 3 bases, and the interval between the two ends is 2 bases. About this clone itself: Its recognized antigen is unknown. There are no base qualities to consult, and no much larger clone falls within one base.

The library was made by the immunoSEQ multiplex PCR assay. TCRdb obtained this table from immuneACCESS and retained in-frame rearrangements with V and J assigned. These tables miss some clones; where compared with another copy, unresolved V genes account for less than half of the shortfall, and the remainder is unexplained. The sample table lists some 30,000 clones, roughly 86% of them with a count of one. More than 6% of the sample is in the top ten clones. Specimen: CD8+ T cells from peripheral blood mononuclear cells, collected before pregnancy. The sequence came from a female donor with multiple sclerosis, enrolled in a pregnancy study. The chain uses TRBV30 and TRBJ2-6, with the D gene not confidently named. Here the CDR3 is given as CAWSLGANVLTF. The sequenced DNA is TGTGCCTGGAGTCTTGGGGCCAACGTCCTGACTTTC.